This T cell receptor (beta chain) appears in the sequencing data of a study of cytomegalovirus exposure and HLA in healthy donors. Study findings and constraints: Follow-up analysis later connected one missense variant in DCLRE1C with trimming of TCR beta V- and J-genes. Rare sequences made up most TCRs, while some public TCRs were found in many donors.

Comments on this clone: Its target is not known.

After removal of 1 base from V and 3 bases from J, the junction contained 7 bases not matched to a gene. CDR1 is SGDLS and CDR2 is YYNGEE in the germline V gene. CDR3 length: 15 residues. The PCR used 60 Vbeta and 13 Jbeta primers. The table came from immunoSEQ multiplex PCR; TCRdb's copy has only in-frame clones and leaves some out. Among around 95,000 clones listed, about four fifths were seen once. This clonotype was obtained from a middle-aged woman in good health and CMV-seropositive. Specimen: PBMCs. The rearrangement uses TRBV9 and TRBJ2-7, with 7 bases fitting TRBD1. The CDR3 loop reads CASSVTGDNYYEQYF. DNA of the CDR3: TGTGCCAGCAGCGTAACAGGGGATAATTACTACGAGCAGTACTTC.